The present T cell receptor beta chain was sequenced within a study of T cells in Graves' hyperthyroidism and ophthalmopathy. The source material, RNA transcripts, was used to amplify TCR beta CDR3 regions. Researchers ran a first-round RT-PCR on the TCR CDR3 using the HTBI primer set. TCRdb recomputed calls from the multiplex PCR reads with MiXCR, one row per CDR3 protein. Of a few hundred thousand distinct CDR3 sequences listed, about 16% are singletons. Trimming cost V 5 bases and J 8 bases; bases outside gene matches: 5. The CDR3 consists of 12 residues. Germline V gives CDR1 SGHRS, CDR2 YFSETQ. On this clonotype itself: This may be a read error, as it is one base from a much larger clone.

The receptor was derived from a woman aged 45-59 years with Graves' hyperthyroidism that later progressed to Graves' ophthalmopathy. The V gene is TRBV5-1, the J gene TRBJ1-1, with TRBD1 matching 8 bases. The sample taken for sequencing was blood. The CDR3 reads CASSRRTGEAFF. The CDR3 DNA reads TGCGCCAGCAGTCGCAGGACAGGGGAAGCTTTCTTT. Full variable domain (outside the CDR3, taken from reference TRBV5-1 and TRBJ1-1): KAGVTQTPRYLIKTRGQQVTLSCSPISGHRSVSWYQQTPGQGLQFLFEYFSETQRNKGNFPGRFSGRQFSNSRSEMNVSTLELGDSALYLCASSRRTGEAFFGQGTRLTVV.